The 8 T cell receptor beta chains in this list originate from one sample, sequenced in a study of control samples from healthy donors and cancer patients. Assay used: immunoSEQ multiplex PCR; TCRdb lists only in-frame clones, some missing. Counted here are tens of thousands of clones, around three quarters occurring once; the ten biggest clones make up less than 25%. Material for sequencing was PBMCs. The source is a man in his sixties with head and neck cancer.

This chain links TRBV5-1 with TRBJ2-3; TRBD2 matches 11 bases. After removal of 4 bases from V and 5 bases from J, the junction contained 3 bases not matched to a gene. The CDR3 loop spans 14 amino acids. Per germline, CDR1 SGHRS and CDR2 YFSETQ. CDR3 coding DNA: TGCGCCAGCAGCATCGGGACTAGCGGAGATACGCAGTATTTT. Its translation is CASSIGTSGDTQYF.

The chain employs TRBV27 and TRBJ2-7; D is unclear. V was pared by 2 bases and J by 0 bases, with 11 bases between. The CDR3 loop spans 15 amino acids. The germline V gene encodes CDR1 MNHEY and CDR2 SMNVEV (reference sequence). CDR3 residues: CASSLTDARSYEQYF. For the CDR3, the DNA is TGTGCCAGCAGTTTAACCGATGCACGCTCCTACGAGCAGTACTTC.

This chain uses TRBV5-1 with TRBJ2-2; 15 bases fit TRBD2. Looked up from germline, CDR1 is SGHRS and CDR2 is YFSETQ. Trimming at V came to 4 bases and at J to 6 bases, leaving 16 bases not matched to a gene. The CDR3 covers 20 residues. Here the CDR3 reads CASSRGLAGGAALTPGELFF. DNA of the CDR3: TGCGCCAGCAGCCGTGGACTAGCGGGAGGGGCAGCACTGACCCCCGGGGAGCTGTTTTTT.

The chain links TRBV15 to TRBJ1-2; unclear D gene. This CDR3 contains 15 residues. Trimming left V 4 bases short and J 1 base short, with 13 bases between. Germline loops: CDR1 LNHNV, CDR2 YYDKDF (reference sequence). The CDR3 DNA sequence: TGTGCCACCAGCACGCCCAGACACTTTAACTATGGCTACACCTTC. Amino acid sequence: CATSTPRHFNYGYTF.

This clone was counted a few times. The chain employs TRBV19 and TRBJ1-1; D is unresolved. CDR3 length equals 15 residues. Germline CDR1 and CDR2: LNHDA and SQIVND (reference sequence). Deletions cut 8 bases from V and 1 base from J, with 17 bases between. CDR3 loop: CASAYSPEGNTEAFF. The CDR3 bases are TGTGCCAGTGCTTACTCACCAGAGGGGAACACTGAAGCTTTCTTT. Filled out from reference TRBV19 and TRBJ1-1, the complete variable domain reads DGGITQSPKYLFRKEGQNVTLSCEQNLNHDAMYWYRQDPGQGLRLIYYSQIVNDFQKGDIAEGYSVSREKKESFPLTVTSAQKNPTAFYLCASAYSPEGNTEAFFGQGTRLTVV.

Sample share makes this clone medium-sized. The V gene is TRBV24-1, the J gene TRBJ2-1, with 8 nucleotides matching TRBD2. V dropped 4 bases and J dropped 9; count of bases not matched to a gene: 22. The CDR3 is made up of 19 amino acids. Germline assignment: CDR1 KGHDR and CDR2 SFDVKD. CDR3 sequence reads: CATSEQSSEGTSSFGEQFF. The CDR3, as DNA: TGTGCCACCAGTGAACAGTCGTCCGAGGGGACTAGTTCTTTTGGTGAGCAGTTCTTC.

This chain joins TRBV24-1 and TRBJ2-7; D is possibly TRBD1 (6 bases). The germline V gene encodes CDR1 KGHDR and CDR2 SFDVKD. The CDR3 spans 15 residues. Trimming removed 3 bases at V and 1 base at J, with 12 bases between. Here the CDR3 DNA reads TGTGCCACCAGTGATGGGGGACAAATATCCTACGAGCAGTACTTC. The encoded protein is CATSDGGQISYEQYF.

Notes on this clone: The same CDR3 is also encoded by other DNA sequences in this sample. CDR3 sequence: CSVDSYGYTF. In DNA, the CDR3 is TGCAGCGTTGATTCCTATGGCTACACCTTC. The chain links TRBV29-1 to TRBJ1-2; D unresolved. The V end lost 3 bases, the J end lost 4 bases, and 3 bases lay between the germline ends. Germline lookup yields CDR1 SQVTM and CDR2 ANQGSEA. The CDR3 sequence is 10 residues long.